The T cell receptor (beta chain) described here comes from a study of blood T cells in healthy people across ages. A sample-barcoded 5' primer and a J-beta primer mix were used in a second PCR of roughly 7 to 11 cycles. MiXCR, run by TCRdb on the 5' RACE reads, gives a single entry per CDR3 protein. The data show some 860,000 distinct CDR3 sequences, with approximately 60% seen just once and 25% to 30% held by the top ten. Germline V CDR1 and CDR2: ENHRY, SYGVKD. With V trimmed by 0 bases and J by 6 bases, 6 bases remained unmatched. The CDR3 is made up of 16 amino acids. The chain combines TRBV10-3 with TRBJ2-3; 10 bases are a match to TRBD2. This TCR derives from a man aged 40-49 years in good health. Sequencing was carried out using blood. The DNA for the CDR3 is TGTGCCATCAGTGAGTCGGCTAGCGGGGGCCGGGATACGCAGTATTTT. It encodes CAISESASGGRDTQYF.